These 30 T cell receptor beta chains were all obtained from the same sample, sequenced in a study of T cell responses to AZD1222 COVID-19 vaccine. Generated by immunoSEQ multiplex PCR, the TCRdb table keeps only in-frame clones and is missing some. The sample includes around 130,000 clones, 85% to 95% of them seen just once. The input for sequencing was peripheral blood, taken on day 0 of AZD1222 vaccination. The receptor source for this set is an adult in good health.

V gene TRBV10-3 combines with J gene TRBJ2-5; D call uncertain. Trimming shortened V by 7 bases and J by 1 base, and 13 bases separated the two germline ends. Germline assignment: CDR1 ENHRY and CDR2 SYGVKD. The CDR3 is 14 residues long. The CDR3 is CAIKGQQTQETQYF. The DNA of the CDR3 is TGTGCCATCAAAGGCCAACAAACCCAAGAGACCCAGTACTTC.

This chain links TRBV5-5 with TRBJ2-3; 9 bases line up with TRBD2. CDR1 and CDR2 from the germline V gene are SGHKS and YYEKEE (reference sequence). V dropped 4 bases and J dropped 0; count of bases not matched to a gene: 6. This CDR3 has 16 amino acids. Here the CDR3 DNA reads TGTGCCAGCAGCAAGTCAGGGACTAGCAGCACAGATACGCAGTATTTT. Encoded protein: CASSKSGTSSTDTQYF.

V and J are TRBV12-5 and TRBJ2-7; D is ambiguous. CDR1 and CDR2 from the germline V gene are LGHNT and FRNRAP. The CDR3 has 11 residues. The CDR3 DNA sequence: TGTGCCTCGTGGGTGGCCTACGAGCAGTACTTC. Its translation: CASWVAYEQYF.

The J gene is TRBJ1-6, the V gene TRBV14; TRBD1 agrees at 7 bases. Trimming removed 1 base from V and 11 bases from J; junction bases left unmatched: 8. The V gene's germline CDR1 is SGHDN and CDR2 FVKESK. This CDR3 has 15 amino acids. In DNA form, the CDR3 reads TGTGCCAGCAGCCAAGTTCAGGGGGGAAATACACCCCTCCACTTT. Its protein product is CASSQVQGGNTPLHF.

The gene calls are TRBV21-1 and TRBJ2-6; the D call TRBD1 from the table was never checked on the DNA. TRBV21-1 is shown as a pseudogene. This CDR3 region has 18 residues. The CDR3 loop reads CASSKVGTGKPGANVLTF. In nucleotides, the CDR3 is TGTGCCAGCAGCAAAGTAGGGACAGGAAAGCCTGGGGCCAACGTCCTGACTTTC.

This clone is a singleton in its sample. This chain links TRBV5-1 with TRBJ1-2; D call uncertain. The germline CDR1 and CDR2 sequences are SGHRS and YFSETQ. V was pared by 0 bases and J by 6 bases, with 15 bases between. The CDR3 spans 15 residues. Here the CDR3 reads CASSLDWAGGNGYTF. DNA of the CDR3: TGCGCCAGCAGCTTGGATTGGGCCGGCGGCAATGGCTACACCTTC.

The CDR3 DNA reads as TGTGCCTGGAGTGTAGGCGGAACCTACGAGCAGTACTTC. Translated, it gives CAWSVGGTYEQYF. The chain is built from TRBV30 and TRBJ2-7, with D hard to call. CDR1 is GTSNPN and CDR2 is SVGIG in the germline V gene (reference sequence). The CDR3 length is 13 residues. The ends were cut back, 0 bases at V and 2 bases at J, with 8 bases in the middle.

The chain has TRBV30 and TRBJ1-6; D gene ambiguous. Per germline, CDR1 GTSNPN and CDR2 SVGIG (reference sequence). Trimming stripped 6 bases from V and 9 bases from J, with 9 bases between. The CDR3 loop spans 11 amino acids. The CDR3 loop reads CACSGSSPLHF. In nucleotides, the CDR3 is TGTGCCTGTTCGGGGAGTTCACCCCTCCACTTT.

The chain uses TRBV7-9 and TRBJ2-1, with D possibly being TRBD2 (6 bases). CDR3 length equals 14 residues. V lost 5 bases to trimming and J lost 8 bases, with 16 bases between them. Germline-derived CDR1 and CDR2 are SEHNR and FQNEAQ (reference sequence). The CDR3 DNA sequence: TGTGCCAGCAGCGACCGGGACTCCCTTTATGAGCAGTTCTTC. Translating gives CASSDRDSLYEQFF.

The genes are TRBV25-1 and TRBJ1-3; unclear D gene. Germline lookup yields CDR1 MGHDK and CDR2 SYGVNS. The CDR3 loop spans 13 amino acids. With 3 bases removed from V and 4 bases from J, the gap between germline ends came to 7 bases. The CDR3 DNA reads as TGTGCCAGCAGTGATGCAGGCGGAAACACCATATATTTT. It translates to CASSDAGGNTIYF.

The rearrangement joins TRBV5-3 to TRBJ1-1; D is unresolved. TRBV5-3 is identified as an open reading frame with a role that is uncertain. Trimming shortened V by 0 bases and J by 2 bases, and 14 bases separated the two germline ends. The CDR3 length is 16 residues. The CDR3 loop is CARSLDGPQINTEAFF. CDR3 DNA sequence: TGTGCCAGAAGCTTGGATGGGCCTCAAATAAACACTGAAGCTTTCTTT.

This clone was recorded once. CDR3 amino acids: CASSRQGYGTEAFF. The CDR3 DNA reads as TGTGCCAGCAGTAGACAGGGGTATGGCACTGAAGCTTTCTTT. The rearrangement links TRBV6-5 to TRBJ1-1, with 8 positions matching TRBD1. The CDR3 runs 14 residues. The V segment lost 5 bases and the J segment 4 bases; nucleotides outside the gene matches: 6. Looked up from germline, CDR1 is MNHEY and CDR2 is SVGAGI.

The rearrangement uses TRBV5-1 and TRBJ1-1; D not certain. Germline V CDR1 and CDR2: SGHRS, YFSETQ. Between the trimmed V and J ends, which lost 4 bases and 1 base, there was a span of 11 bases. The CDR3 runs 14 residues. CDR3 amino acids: CASSQAGGNTEAFF. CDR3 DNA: TGCGCCAGCAGCCAGGCTGGCGGGAACACTGAAGCTTTCTTT.

The chain's CDR3 is CASSLRGLNTEAFF. Here the CDR3 DNA reads TGTGCCAGCAGTTTGAGGGGGCTGAACACTGAAGCTTTCTTT. This chain uses TRBV27 with TRBJ1-1; 7 nucleotides match TRBD1. The J segment lost 0 bases and the V segment lost 3 bases, leaving 1 base of the junction unmatched. Per germline, CDR1 MNHEY and CDR2 SMNVEV (reference sequence). CDR3 size: 14 residues.

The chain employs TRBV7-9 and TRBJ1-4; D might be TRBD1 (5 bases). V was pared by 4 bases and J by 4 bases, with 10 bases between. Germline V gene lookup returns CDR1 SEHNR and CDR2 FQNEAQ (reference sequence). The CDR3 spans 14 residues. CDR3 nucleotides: TGTGCCAGCAGCTCCGACAGTTTTAATGAAAAACTGTTTTTT. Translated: CASSSDSFNEKLFF.

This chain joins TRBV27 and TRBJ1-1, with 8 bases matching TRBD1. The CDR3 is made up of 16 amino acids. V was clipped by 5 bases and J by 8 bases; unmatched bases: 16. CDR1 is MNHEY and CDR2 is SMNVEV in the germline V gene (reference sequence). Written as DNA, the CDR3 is TGTGCCAGCAGTCCCGGACAGGGTGGGGGGGGTAAGGAAGCTTTCTTT. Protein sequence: CASSPGQGGGGKEAFF.

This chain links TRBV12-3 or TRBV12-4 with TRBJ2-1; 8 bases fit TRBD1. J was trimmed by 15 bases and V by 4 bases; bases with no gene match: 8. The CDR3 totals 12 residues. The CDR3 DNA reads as TGTGCCAGCAGTTCAGGGGGCAGGGTTCGGTTCTTC. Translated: CASSSGGRVRFF.

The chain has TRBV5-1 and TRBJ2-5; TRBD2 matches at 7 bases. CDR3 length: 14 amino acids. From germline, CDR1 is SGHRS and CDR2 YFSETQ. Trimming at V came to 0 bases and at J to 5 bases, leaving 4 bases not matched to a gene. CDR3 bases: TGCGCCAGCAGCTTGGTTCTGGGGGGGGAGACCCAGTACTTC. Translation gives CASSLVLGGETQYF. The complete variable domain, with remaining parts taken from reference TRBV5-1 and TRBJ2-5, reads KAGVTQTPRYLIKTRGQQVTLSCSPISGHRSVSWYQQTPGQGLQFLFEYFSETQRNKGNFPGRFSGRQFSNSRSEMNVSTLELGDSALYLCASSLVLGGETQYFGPGTRLLVL.

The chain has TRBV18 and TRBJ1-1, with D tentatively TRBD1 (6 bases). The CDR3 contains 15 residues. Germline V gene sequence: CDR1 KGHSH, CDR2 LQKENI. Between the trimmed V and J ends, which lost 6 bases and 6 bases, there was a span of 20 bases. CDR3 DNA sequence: TGTGCCAGCTCCGCGGCGGGGCAGGGGAGCGCTGAAGCTTTCTTT. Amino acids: CASSAAGQGSAEAFF.

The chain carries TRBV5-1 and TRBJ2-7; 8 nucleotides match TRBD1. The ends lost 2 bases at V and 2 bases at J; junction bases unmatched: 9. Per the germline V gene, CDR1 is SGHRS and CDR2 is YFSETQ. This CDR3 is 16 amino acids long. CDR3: CASSFLPGQDAYEQYF. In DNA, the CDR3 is TGCGCCAGCAGCTTTTTGCCGGGACAGGATGCCTACGAGCAGTACTTC.

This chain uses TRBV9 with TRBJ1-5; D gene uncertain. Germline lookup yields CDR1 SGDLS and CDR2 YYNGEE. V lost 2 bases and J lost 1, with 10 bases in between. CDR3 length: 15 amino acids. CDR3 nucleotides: TGTGCCAGCAGCGTTGGGGTCTTAAGCAATCAGCCCCAGCATTTT. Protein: CASSVGVLSNQPQHF.

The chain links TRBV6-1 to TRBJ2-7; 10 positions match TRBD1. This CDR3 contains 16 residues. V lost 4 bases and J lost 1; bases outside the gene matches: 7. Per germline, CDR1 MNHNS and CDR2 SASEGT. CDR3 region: CASSGWTGGWSYEQYF. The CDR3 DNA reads TGTGCCAGCAGTGGGTGGACAGGGGGATGGTCCTACGAGCAGTACTTC.

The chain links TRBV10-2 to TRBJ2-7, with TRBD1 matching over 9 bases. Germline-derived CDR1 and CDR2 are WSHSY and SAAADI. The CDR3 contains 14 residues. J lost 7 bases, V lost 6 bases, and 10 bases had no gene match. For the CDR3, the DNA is TGCGCCAGCAGGGAAGGGGGACAGGGCAGAGAGCAGTACTTC. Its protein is CASREGGQGREQYF.

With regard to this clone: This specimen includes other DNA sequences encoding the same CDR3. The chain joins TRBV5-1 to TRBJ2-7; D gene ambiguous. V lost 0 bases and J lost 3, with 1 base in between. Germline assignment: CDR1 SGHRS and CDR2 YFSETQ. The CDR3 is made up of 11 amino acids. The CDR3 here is CASSLGYEQYF. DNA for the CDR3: TGCGCCAGCAGCTTGGGCTACGAGCAGTACTTC.

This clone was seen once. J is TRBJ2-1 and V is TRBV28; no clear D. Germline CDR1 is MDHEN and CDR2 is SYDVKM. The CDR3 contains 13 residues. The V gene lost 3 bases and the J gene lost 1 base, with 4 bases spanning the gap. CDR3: CASSFESYNEQFF. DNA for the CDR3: TGTGCCAGCAGTTTTGAATCCTACAATGAGCAGTTCTTC.

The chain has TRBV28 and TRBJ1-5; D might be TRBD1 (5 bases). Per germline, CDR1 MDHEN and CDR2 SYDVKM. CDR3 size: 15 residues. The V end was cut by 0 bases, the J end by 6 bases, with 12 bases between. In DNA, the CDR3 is TGTGCCAGCAGTTTATGGCAGGGACGGGGTCAGCCCCAGCATTTT. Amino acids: CASSLWQGRGQPQHF.

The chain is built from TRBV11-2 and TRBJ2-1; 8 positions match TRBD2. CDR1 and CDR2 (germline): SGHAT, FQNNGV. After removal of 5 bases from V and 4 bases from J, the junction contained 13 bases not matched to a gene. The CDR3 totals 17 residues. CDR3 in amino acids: CASSPILTSGGYNEQFF. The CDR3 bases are TGTGCCAGCAGCCCGATCCTTACTAGCGGAGGGTACAATGAGCAGTTCTTC.

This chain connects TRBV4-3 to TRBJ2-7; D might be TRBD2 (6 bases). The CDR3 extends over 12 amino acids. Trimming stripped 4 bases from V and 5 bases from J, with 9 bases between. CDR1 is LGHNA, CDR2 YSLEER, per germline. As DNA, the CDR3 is TGCGCCAGCAGCCGTGGGGGGAACGAGCAGTACTTC. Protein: CASSRGGNEQYF.

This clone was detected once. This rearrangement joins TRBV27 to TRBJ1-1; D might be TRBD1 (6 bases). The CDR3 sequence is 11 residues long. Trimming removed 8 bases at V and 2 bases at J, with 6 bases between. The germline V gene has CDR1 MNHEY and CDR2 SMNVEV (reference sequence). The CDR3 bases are TGTGCCAGCGGGGGCAACACTGAAGCTTTCTTT. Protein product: CASGGNTEAFF.

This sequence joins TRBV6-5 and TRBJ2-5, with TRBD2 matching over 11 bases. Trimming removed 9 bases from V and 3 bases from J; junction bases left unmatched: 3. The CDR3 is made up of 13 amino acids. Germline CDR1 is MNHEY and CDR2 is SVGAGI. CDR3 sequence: CASTGLAEETQYF. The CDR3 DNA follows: TGTGCCAGTACGGGACTAGCGGAAGAGACCCAGTACTTC.